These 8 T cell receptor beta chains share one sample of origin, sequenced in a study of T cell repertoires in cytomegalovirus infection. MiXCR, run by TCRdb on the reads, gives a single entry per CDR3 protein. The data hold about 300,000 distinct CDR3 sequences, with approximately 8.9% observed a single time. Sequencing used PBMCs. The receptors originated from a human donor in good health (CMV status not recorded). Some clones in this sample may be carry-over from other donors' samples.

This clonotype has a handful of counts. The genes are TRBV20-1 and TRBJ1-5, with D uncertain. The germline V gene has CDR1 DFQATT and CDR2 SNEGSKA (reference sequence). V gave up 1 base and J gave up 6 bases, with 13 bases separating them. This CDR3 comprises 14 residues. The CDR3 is CSARAWPVGQPQHF. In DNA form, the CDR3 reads TGCAGTGCTAGAGCCTGGCCAGTTGGTCAGCCCCAGCATTTT.

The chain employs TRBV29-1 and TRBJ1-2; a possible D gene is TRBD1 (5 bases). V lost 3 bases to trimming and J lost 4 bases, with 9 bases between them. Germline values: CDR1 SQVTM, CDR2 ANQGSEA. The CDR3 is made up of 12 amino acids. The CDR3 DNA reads TGCAGCGTTGAGGGGGAAATCTATGGCTACACCTTC. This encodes CSVEGEIYGYTF. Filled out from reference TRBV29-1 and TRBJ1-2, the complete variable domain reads SAVISQKPSRDICQRGTSLTIQCQVDSQVTMMFWYRQQPGQSLTLIATANQGSEATYESGFVIDKFPISRPNLTFSTLTVSNMSPEDSSIYLCSVEGEIYGYTFGSGTRLTVV.

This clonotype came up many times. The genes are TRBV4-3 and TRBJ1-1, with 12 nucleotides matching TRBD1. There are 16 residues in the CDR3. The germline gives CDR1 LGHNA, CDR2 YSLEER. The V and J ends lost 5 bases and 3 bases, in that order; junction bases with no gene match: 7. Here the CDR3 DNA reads TGCGCCAGCAGCGCCCCGGGACAGGGGGCGGACACTGAAGCTTTCTTT. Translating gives CASSAPGQGADTEAFF.

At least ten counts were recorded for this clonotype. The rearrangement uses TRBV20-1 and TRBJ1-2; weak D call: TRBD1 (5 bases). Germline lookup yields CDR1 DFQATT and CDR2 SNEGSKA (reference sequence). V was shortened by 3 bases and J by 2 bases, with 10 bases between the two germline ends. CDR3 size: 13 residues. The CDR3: CSASGDPNYGYTF. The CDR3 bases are TGCAGTGCTAGCGGGGACCCCAACTATGGCTACACCTTC.

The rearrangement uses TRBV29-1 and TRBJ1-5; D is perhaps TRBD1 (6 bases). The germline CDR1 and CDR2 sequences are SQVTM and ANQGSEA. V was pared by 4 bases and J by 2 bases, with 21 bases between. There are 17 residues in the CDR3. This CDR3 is CSVAGSAGALGNQPQHF. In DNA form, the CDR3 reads TGCAGCGTTGCAGGCAGCGCAGGGGCCTTGGGCAATCAGCCCCAGCATTTT.

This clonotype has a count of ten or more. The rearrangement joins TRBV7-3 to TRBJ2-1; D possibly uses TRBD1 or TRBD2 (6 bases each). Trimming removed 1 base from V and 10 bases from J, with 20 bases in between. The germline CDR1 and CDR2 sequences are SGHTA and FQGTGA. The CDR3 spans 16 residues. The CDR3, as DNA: TGTGCCAGCAGCTTAAGGGGGGACGGGGGCCCTGAGGAGCAGTTCTTC. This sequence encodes CASSLRGDGGPEEQFF. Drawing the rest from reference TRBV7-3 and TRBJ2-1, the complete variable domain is GAGVSQTPSNKVTEKGKYVELRCDPISGHTALYWYRQSLGQGPEFLIYFQGTGAADDSGLPNDRFFAVRPEGSVSTLKIQRTERGDSAVYLCASSLRGDGGPEEQFFGPGTRLTVL.

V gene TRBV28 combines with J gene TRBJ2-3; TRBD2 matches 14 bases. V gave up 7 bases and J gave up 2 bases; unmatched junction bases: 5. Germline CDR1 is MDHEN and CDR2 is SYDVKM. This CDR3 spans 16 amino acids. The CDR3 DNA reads TGTGCCAGCACTGGACTAGCGGGGGGACCCACAGATACGCAGTATTTT. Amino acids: CASTGLAGGPTDTQYF.

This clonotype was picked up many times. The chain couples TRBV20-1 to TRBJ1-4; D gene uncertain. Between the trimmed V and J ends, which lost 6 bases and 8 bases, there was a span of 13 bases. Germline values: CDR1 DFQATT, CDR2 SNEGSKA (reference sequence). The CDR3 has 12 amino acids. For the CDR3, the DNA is TGCAGTGCCACCCGGGCCGGAGAAAAACTGTTTTTT. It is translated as CSATRAGEKLFF.